This TCR beta chain was obtained from a study of a mutant IDH1 vaccine in newly diagnosed glioma (dated by TCRdb to the early 2020s). Concerning the study at large: Across visits V03 through V10, patients got a total of eight vaccinations, given in weeks 1, 3, 5, 7, 11, 15, 19 and 23. Longitudinal TCRB deep sequencing was performed for 20 to 30 treated patients wherever samples were available for exploratory analyses. In the chemotherapy-containing groups, vaccination started alongside temozolomide cycles, whereas in patients who had radiotherapy alone it started 4-6 weeks after radiotherapy. Prior to enrollment, patients had been given standard therapy consisting of radiotherapy alone, temozolomide alone, or radiochemotherapy with temozolomide, with the combination given to most patients. Peripheral blood samples were drawn at six visits, namely V03 (baseline), V05, V07, V10, V12 and V13. The approximately 29 treated patients were around 62% male and roughly 38% female, with a mean age of approximately 38 years. Study-level results and caveats: The authors noted that analyses of patient blood samples could not be reproduced because of sample limitations. Vaccine-induced immune responses across multiple MHC alleles were detected in 90% to 95% of patients. No apparent relationship was observed between pseudoprogression and alterations in the top peripheral T cell clonotypes detected by TCRB sequencing. PBMC samples for TCRB deep sequencing were selected based on availability.

The junction carries 8 bases between V and J, which are trimmed by 5 bases and 1 base respectively. The CDR3 covers 13 residues, taking in both the cysteine and the phenylalanine. Only the CDR3 portion is preserved as DNA: 39 bases, with reading frame beginning at the first base. The germline V gene (reference sequence) specifies WNHNN as CDR1 and SYGVQD as CDR2. This specimen's time point label, interpreted: week 23, last vaccination. Every vaccine dose consisted of 300 ug of a 20-mer mutant IDH1 peptide in Montanide, administered subcutaneously together with topical imiquimod. All donors had newly diagnosed IDH1-mutant astrocytomas of WHO grade 3 or 4 that showed loss of nuclear ATRX. The samples were drawn from NOA16, a multicentre, single-arm, open-label phase I trial in Germany that tested a mutant IDH1 peptide vaccine in humans for the first time. The DNeasy Blood and Tissue Kit was used to extract genomic DNA from EDTA blood for TCRB sequencing.

This clone came up a few times. Its binding antigen is unknown. No clone much larger than this one lies a single base away; base qualities are absent. Library method: the immunoSEQ multiplex PCR assay. Rearranged TCR beta chain sequences were amplified with the hsTCRB Kit following the manufacturer's protocol. TCRB libraries were sequenced on an Illumina MiSeq. Per the authors' processing: Demultiplexing, trimming and gene mapping were performed with the kit vendor's proprietary platform. In TCRdb, the immuneACCESS table is reduced to in-frame sequences with V and J assigned. These tables do not hold every clone; where another copy was compared, an unresolved V gene accounts for under half, and the others remain unexplained. D and trimming were read from the DNA, whereas the V and J calls and clone size are those reported in that table. The sample contains some 33,000 clones, around 87% of them found a single time. Of the sample, more than 2.5% falls within the top ten clones.

The specimen comprised PBMCs, sampled from a glioma patient whose treatment included an IDH1 peptide vaccine. The V gene is TRBV10-1 and the J gene is TRBJ1-1, with no reliable assignment of the D segment. This receptor was taken from a man in his forties or fifties with glioma. The bases read TGCGCCAGCAGTTTGGAGAGGAACACTGAAGCTTTCTTT. The translation is CASSLERNTEAFF.